Here is one TCR beta chain with its context. CDR1 is SGHKS and CDR2 is YYEKEE in the germline V gene (reference sequence). V lost 3 bases and J lost 2; bases outside the gene matches: 10. The CDR3 is made up of 16 amino acids. Sequenced by immunoSEQ multiplex PCR; TCRdb stores in-frame clones only, minus some. The table includes approximately 150,000 clones, 91% detected once. The data were obtained in a study of control samples from healthy donors and cancer patients. The TCR comes from a woman aged 35 to 49 in good health. This chain uses TRBV5-5 with TRBJ2-7; 8 bases map to TRBD1. The specimen sequenced was blood. The CDR3 sequence: CASSSRLTGEAYEQYF. Here the CDR3 DNA reads TGTGCCAGCAGCTCCCGCCTGACAGGGGAGGCCTACGAGCAGTACTTC.